The rows below give T cell receptor beta chains drawn from one sample of a study of CXCR3-negative and CXCR3-positive naive CD8 T cells. TCRdb processed the 5' RACE reads again and assigns one entry to each CDR3 protein, with no DNA. The sample totals 130,000 or so distinct CDR3 sequences. Sequences were obtained from naive CXCR3- CD8+ T cells from blood. The receptors were gathered from a human donor in good health. Some clones in this sample may be carry-over from other donors' samples. Both conserved end residues are part of each CDR3.

J gene | V gene | CDR3 protein
TRBJ2-5 | TRBV11-2 | CASSLMRTEETQYF
TRBJ1-1 | TRBV28 | CASSPEGQGRRSTEAFF
TRBJ2-7 | TRBV29-1 | CSATHRGYEQYF
TRBJ2-1 | TRBV12-3/TRBV12-4 | CASSISAGFEFF
TRBJ1-6 | TRBV29-1 | CSVGQGDNSPLHF
TRBJ2-1 | TRBV7-2 | CASSGQGNPYNEQFF
TRBJ2-1 | TRBV24-1 | CATSERGERGYNEQFF
TRBJ2-5 | TRBV5-1 | CASSLGTGGRETQYF
TRBJ1-4 | TRBV4-2 | CASSQDLNRGRPLNEKLFF
TRBJ2-2 | TRBV29-1 | CSVVYTGELFF
TRBJ2-2 | TRBV12-3/TRBV12-4 | CASRARGIFTGELFF
TRBJ1-3 | TRBV6-5 | CASSPGVPSGNTIYF
TRBJ2-1 | TRBV9 | CASSVFAGGEQFF
TRBJ2-7 | TRBV12-3/TRBV12-4 | CASSLTSGISEQYF
TRBJ2-7 | TRBV28 | CASSFPPEQYF
TRBJ2-7 | TRBV14 | CASSQSLDSYEQYF
TRBJ2-7 | TRBV20-1 | CSAVTSGVACEQYF
TRBJ2-7 | TRBV4-1 | CASSRMGQGLSYEQYF
TRBJ2-7 | TRBV7-2 | CTSSESPGGYEQYF
TRBJ1-5 | TRBV20-1 | CSAAPGQGYQPQHF
TRBJ1-1 | TRBV15 | CATSRDSWDVVNTEAFF
TRBJ2-2 | TRBV28 | CASSFQLNTGELFF
TRBJ2-3 | TRBV6-5 | CASSYTTGTDTQYF
TRBJ1-4 | TRBV7-9 | CASTKATNEKLFF
TRBJ2-7 | TRBV4-3 | CASSRGGPAGEQYF
TRBJ2-1 | TRBV15 | CATREGGGSSYNEQFF
TRBJ2-1 | TRBV6-5 | CASSPFEGILNEQFF
TRBJ2-1 | TRBV21-1 | CASSLPGLGYNEQFF
TRBJ2-2 | TRBV25-1 | CASSESEIGELFF
TRBJ2-5 | TRBV13 | CASKGVSKETQYF
TRBJ2-7 | TRBV15 | CATSRDMTPHHLYEQYF
TRBJ1-1 | TRBV6-1 | CASRGTGGAEAFF
TRBJ2-1 | TRBV20-1 | CSARETGTPSYNEQFF
TRBJ2-5 | TRBV7-7 | CASSSPGTGQETQYF
TRBJ2-5 | TRBV25-1 | CASSEWGRAQETQYF
TRBJ2-2 | TRBV20-1 | CSARGLDRAGGKLFF
TRBJ1-5 | TRBV10-3 | CAISLTRDPGQPQHF
TRBJ2-1 | TRBV6-5 | CASSYSFAGGLNEQFF
TRBJ2-2 | TRBV7-8 | CASSLRDGGGGAAGELFF
TRBJ2-1 | TRBV28 | CASSLRGGGNEQFF